These 31 T cell receptor beta chains share one sample of origin, sequenced in a study of blood T cell repertoires in COVID-19. Some clones are missing from TCRdb's copy, which holds only in-frame ones; the method was immunoSEQ multiplex PCR. The sample has about 170,000 clones, about 91% seen once. The sample was PBMCs or T cells enriched from blood (not recorded which). These receptors came from a young woman who had recovered from COVID-19.

The genes are TRBV28 and TRBJ2-6; 9 bases line up with TRBD1. Germline trimming cut 10 bases from V and 0 bases from J; bases unmatched to any gene: 10. In germline, CDR1 is MDHEN, CDR2 SYDVKM. The CDR3 consists of 17 residues. CDR3 in amino acids: CATVTGGFFSGANVLTF. The CDR3 DNA sequence: TGTGCCACTGTGACAGGGGGTTTCTTCTCTGGGGCCAACGTCCTGACTTTC.

This clone was recorded once. The chain joins TRBV30 to TRBJ2-7, with 7 positions matching TRBD2. The J segment lost 6 bases and the V segment lost 0 bases, leaving 8 bases of the junction unmatched. The CDR3 loop spans 14 amino acids. Germline V gives CDR1 GTSNPN, CDR2 SVGIG (reference sequence). The DNA of the CDR3 is TGTGCCTGGAGTGTAACGGGTTGGGGGGGCGAGCAGTACTTC. Protein product: CAWSVTGWGGEQYF.

The rearrangement joins TRBV5-1 to TRBJ2-3; TRBD1 matches 12 bases. This CDR3 region has 17 residues. J gave up 5 bases and V 6 bases, and 13 bases lay outside the gene matches. Germline V CDR1 and CDR2: SGHRS, YFSETQ. The CDR3 here is CASTTVPGQGAGDTQYF. The CDR3 DNA reads as TGCGCCAGCACCACAGTACCGGGACAGGGGGCGGGAGATACGCAGTATTTT.

The chain is built from TRBV4-2 and TRBJ2-2, with 7 nucleotides matching TRBD2. The junction had 10 bases not matched to a gene; V was cut back by 3 bases and J by 3 bases. The germline CDR1 and CDR2 sequences are LGHNA and YNFKEQ. The CDR3 totals 17 residues. DNA for the CDR3: TGTGCCAGCAGCCATCTCCTTAGAACTAGCGACACCGGGGAGCTGTTTTTT. This gives the protein CASSHLLRTSDTGELFF.

Details on this clone: One end of the junction does not line up with germline, which may come from a read error. The V gene is TRBV27, the J gene TRBJ2-1; D remains ambiguous. From germline, CDR1 is MNHEY and CDR2 SMNVEV (reference sequence). There are 13 residues in the CDR3. CDR3 coding DNA: TGTGCCAGCAGTATCGACTCCGACAATGAGCAGTTCTTC. It is translated as CASSIDSDNEQFF.

In its sample, this clone was seen once. The chain links TRBV27 to TRBJ2-1; TRBD2 matches at 7 bases. Germline CDR1 MNHEY, CDR2 SMNVEV (reference sequence). The length of the CDR3 is 15 residues. J was trimmed by 6 bases and V by 7 bases; bases with no gene match: 12. This chain's CDR3 is CASTLWSSGINEQFF. The CDR3 coding sequence is TGTGCCAGCACCCTCTGGTCTAGCGGAATCAATGAGCAGTTCTTC.

This clone was detected once. The V and J genes are TRBV5-6 and TRBJ2-3; 8 bases are shared with TRBD2. Germline CDR1 SGHDT, CDR2 YYEEEE. The trim removed 3 bases at V and 0 bases at J, leaving 9 bases unmatched. This CDR3 region has 17 residues. CDR3 sequence (DNA): TGTGCCAGCAGCTGGGGTTTAGCGGGGACCAGCACAGATACGCAGTATTTT. Translating gives CASSWGLAGTSTDTQYF. Based on the CDR3 plus reference TRBV5-6 and TRBJ2-3, the full variable domain is DAGVTQSPTHLIKTRGQQVTLRCSPKSGHDTVSWYQQALGQGPQFIFQYYEEEERQRGNFPDRFSGHQFPNYSSELNVNALLLGDSALYLCASSWGLAGTSTDTQYFGPGTRLTVL.

This chain joins TRBV30 and TRBJ1-1, with D perhaps matching TRBD1 (6 bases). CDR3 length: 12 residues. V lost 5 bases, J lost 3 bases, and 10 bases lay in between. Germline lookup yields CDR1 GTSNPN and CDR2 SVGIG (reference sequence). The chain's CDR3 is CAWGDTYTEAFF. Here the CDR3 DNA reads TGTGCCTGGGGGGACACCTACACTGAAGCTTTCTTT.

The gene calls are TRBV6-5 and TRBJ2-7, with 10 positions matching TRBD1. The CDR3 length is 15 residues. The V segment lost 6 bases and the J segment 4 bases; nucleotides outside the gene matches: 9. Germline CDR1 reads MNHEY; CDR2 reads SVGAGI. The CDR3 loop reads CASRSGTGASYEQYF. CDR3 coding DNA: TGTGCCAGCAGATCCGGGACAGGGGCATCGTACGAGCAGTACTTC.

This chain connects TRBV27 to TRBJ2-4; 7 bases match TRBD2. The J segment lost 6 bases and the V segment lost 6 bases, leaving 8 bases of the junction unmatched. The CDR3 length is 14 residues. From germline, CDR1 is MNHEY and CDR2 SMNVEV (reference sequence). CDR3 in DNA: TGTGCCAGCAGAAGGGCGGGAGCGTCAAACATTCAGTACTTC. As protein: CASRRAGASNIQYF.

This chain joins TRBV28 and TRBJ1-5, with 8 bases fitting TRBD1. This CDR3 is 15 amino acids long. With 3 bases clipped from V and 4 bases from J, the junction kept 5 bases outside the gene matches. In germline, CDR1 is MDHEN, CDR2 SYDVKM. CDR3 amino acids: CASSFRTGTNQPQHF. CDR3 DNA sequence: TGTGCCAGCAGTTTCAGGACAGGGACAAATCAGCCCCAGCATTTT.

The rearrangement uses TRBV30 and TRBJ2-7; TRBD1 agrees at 10 bases. The CDR3 is 14 residues long. V lost 1 base to trimming and J lost 6 bases; unmatched junction nucleotides: 6. Germline lookup yields CDR1 GTSNPN and CDR2 SVGIG (reference sequence). The CDR3 sequence: CAWSAGQGSREQYF. In DNA, the CDR3 is TGTGCCTGGAGTGCGGGACAGGGGTCCCGCGAGCAGTACTTC. The complete variable domain, with remaining parts taken from reference TRBV30 and TRBJ2-7, reads SQTIHQWPATLVQPVGSPLSLECTVEGTSNPNLYWYRQAAGRGLQLLFYSVGIGQISSEVPQNLSASRPQDRQFILSSKKLLLSDSGFYLCAWSAGQGSREQYFGPGTRLTVT.

To note about this clone: The junction does not match germline at one end; this may be a read error. The chain employs TRBV7-7 and TRBJ2-1, with no clear D. This CDR3 comprises 15 residues. Germline V gene sequence: CDR1 SSHAT, CDR2 FNYEAQ (reference sequence). CDR3 bases: TGTGCTAGCAGCTTAGGATCTAGTTTGGTCAATGAGCAGTTCTTC. Translated: CASSLGSSLVNEQFF.

This clone was recorded only once. CDR3 DNA: TGTGCCAGCAGTGACATGACAGGGGGTCACGAAAAACTGTTTTTT. Its translation: CASSDMTGGHEKLFF. The chain carries TRBV25-1 and TRBJ1-4, with 9 bases identical to TRBD1. Losses at the gene ends were 3 bases for V and 8 bases for J; bases not matched to a gene: 7. CDR1 is MGHDK, CDR2 SYGVNS, per germline. This CDR3 contains 15 residues.

The chain couples TRBV7-8 to TRBJ2-5; 14 nucleotides agree with TRBD2. J gave up 1 base and V 3 bases, and 7 bases lay outside the gene matches. The CDR3 is made up of 18 amino acids. Germline V CDR1 and CDR2: SGHVS, FQNEAQ. In DNA form, the CDR3 reads TGTGCCAGCAGCTTCGGGACTAGCGGGAGTTGGAGCCAAGAGACCCAGTACTTC. Amino acid sequence: CASSFGTSGSWSQETQYF.

This rearrangement joins TRBV5-1 to TRBJ2-5; 13 nucleotides line up with TRBD2. Germline V CDR1 and CDR2: SGHRS, YFSETQ. V was clipped by 4 bases and J by 4 bases; unmatched bases: 7. CDR3 size: 16 residues. The CDR3 is CASSLGLAGASETQYF. The DNA of the CDR3 is TGCGCCAGCAGCCTAGGACTAGCGGGAGCGTCAGAGACCCAGTACTTC.

This clone has more than one count but fewer than ten. The rearrangement uses TRBV19 and TRBJ1-1; D perhaps matches TRBD1 (6 bases). The CDR3 runs 15 residues. V lost 3 bases and J 1 base, leaving 12 bases between the germline ends. Germline V gene data show CDR1 as LNHDA and CDR2 as SQIVND (reference sequence). Here the CDR3 DNA reads TGTGCCAGTAGTATCTCGACCAGGGGGAACACTGAAGCTTTCTTT. Its translation: CASSISTRGNTEAFF.

The chain joins TRBV10-3 to TRBJ2-3, with D unclear. The V end was cut by 5 bases, the J end by 5 bases, with 5 bases between. The germline V gene encodes CDR1 ENHRY and CDR2 SYGVKD. The CDR3 has 11 amino acids. The DNA of the CDR3 is TGTGCCATCAGTCTAGGAGATACGCAGTATTTT. Protein sequence: CAISLGDTQYF.

The V call is TRBV10-2, the J call TRBJ2-1, with D unclear. Trimming removed 7 bases at V and 2 bases at J, with 24 bases between. In germline, CDR1 is WSHSY, CDR2 SAAADI. The CDR3 totals 18 residues. This CDR3 is CASILRGGNRPPYNEQFF. CDR3 in DNA: TGCGCCAGCATCCTACGCGGCGGCAACCGACCCCCCTACAATGAGCAGTTCTTC.

V gene TRBV5-4 combines with J gene TRBJ2-3; 9 nucleotides line up with TRBD1. This CDR3 has 16 amino acids. Germline V CDR1 and CDR2: SGHNT, YYREEE (reference sequence). The junction had 7 bases not matched to a gene; V was cut back by 4 bases and J by 1 base. DNA of the CDR3: TGTGCCAGCAGCACCAGACAGGGGGGGGGCACAGATACGCAGTATTTT. This translates into CASSTRQGGGTDTQYF.

The chain uses TRBV5-6 and TRBJ1-4, with D perhaps TRBD1 (5 bases). The ends were cut back, 4 bases at V and 8 bases at J, with 15 bases in the middle. Per the germline V gene, CDR1 is SGHDT and CDR2 is YYEEEE. CDR3 length equals 14 residues. The CDR3 region has the DNA TGTGCCAGCAGCCAAGGCCTTCGGGGGGAAAAACTGTTTTTT. This encodes CASSQGLRGEKLFF. The complete variable domain, with remaining parts taken from reference TRBV5-6 and TRBJ1-4, reads DAGVTQSPTHLIKTRGQQVTLRCSPKSGHDTVSWYQQALGQGPQFIFQYYEEEERQRGNFPDRFSGHQFPNYSSELNVNALLLGDSALYLCASSQGLRGEKLFFGSGTQLSVL.

The chain employs TRBV2 and TRBJ2-3, with 7 positions matching TRBD1. Germline CDR1 SNHLY, CDR2 FYNNEI. V gave up 11 bases and J gave up 6 bases; unmatched junction bases: 8. This CDR3 has 12 amino acids. The CDR3 protein is CAGDSLRDTQYF. CDR3 nucleotides: TGTGCCGGGGACAGTCTAAGGGATACGCAGTATTTT.

The chain uses TRBV3-1 (or the pseudogene TRBV3-2) and TRBJ2-3; TRBD1 agrees at 9 bases. Germline trimming cut 7 bases from V and 1 base from J; bases unmatched to any gene: 6. CDR3 length equals 15 residues. Per germline, CDR1 LGHDT and CDR2 YNNKEL (reference sequence). The CDR3 spells CASNLQGAGTDTQYF. CDR3 bases: TGTGCCAGCAATCTACAGGGGGCCGGCACAGATACGCAGTATTTT.

This rearrangement joins TRBV20-1 to TRBJ2-3; 9 bases fit TRBD2. CDR1 is DFQATT and CDR2 is SNEGSKA in the germline V gene (reference sequence). With V trimmed by 3 bases and J by 2 bases, 3 bases remained unmatched. CDR3 length: 14 residues. The CDR3 reads CSASSGSHTDTQYF. CDR3 sequence (DNA): TGCAGTGCTAGTAGCGGGAGCCACACAGATACGCAGTATTTT.

The chain couples TRBV2 to TRBJ2-7; D not certain. This CDR3 has 13 residues. Trimming pared 4 bases from V and 3 bases from J, leaving 10 bases between. Germline CDR1 is SNHLY and CDR2 is FYNNEI. CDR3: CASSVNIYYEQYF. The CDR3 DNA reads as TGTGCCAGCAGTGTCAACATATACTACGAGCAGTACTTC.

A few counts support this clone. The genes are TRBV18 and TRBJ1-3; D ambiguous. V gave up 2 bases and J gave up 1 base, with 9 bases separating them. There are 15 residues in the CDR3. The germline V gene has CDR1 KGHSH and CDR2 LQKENI. The CDR3 here is CASSPLSTSGNTIYF. In nucleotides, the CDR3 is TGTGCCAGCTCACCATTAAGTACTTCTGGAAACACCATATATTTT.

The chain couples TRBV30 to TRBJ2-5; 9 bases line up with TRBD2. This CDR3 spans 14 amino acids. The junction had 11 bases not matched to a gene; V was cut back by 3 bases and J by 9 bases. The V gene's germline CDR1 is GTSNPN and CDR2 SVGIG (reference sequence). The CDR3 sequence: CAWRGGSGRPAQYF. DNA for the CDR3: TGTGCCTGGAGGGGGGGCAGCGGGAGGCCGGCCCAGTACTTC.

This chain uses TRBV28 with TRBJ1-3; weak D call: TRBD1 (6 bases). This CDR3 comprises 14 residues. Trimming took off 10 bases at V and 2 bases at J, with 15 bases between the two ends. Per the germline V gene, CDR1 is MDHEN and CDR2 is SYDVKM. The CDR3 region has the DNA TGTGCCATTCAGGGGTCCCCTCCTGGAAACACCATATATTTT. Protein sequence: CAIQGSPPGNTIYF.

This rearrangement joins TRBV27 to TRBJ2-4; 11 bases match TRBD2. CDR3 length equals 15 residues. The germline V gene has CDR1 MNHEY and CDR2 SMNVEV (reference sequence). Unmatched junction bases numbered 2, after V lost 5 bases and J lost 2 bases. Here the CDR3 DNA reads TGTGCCAGCAGTACTAGCGGGAGCCCCAAAAACATTCAGTACTTC. It encodes CASSTSGSPKNIQYF.

The chain combines TRBV7-2 with TRBJ2-3; 7 bases match TRBD2. The CDR3 is 14 amino acids. V gave up 6 bases and J gave up 3 bases; unmatched junction bases: 6. Germline-derived CDR1 and CDR2 are SGHTA and FQGNSA. The CDR3 DNA reads as TGTGCCAGCAGTTTCCTAGCGGCAACAGATACGCAGTATTTT. Its translation: CASSFLAATDTQYF.

V is TRBV1 and J is TRBJ2-7; the D segment call TRBD2 is taken from the table without a DNA check. TRBV1 is noted as a pseudogene. CDR3 length: 18 amino acids. In nucleotides, the CDR3 is TGCACCAGCCCTGAGAGAGGGAGGGCCTCTACCAGCTCCTACGAGCAGTACTTC. The encoded protein is CTSPERGRASTSSYEQYF.